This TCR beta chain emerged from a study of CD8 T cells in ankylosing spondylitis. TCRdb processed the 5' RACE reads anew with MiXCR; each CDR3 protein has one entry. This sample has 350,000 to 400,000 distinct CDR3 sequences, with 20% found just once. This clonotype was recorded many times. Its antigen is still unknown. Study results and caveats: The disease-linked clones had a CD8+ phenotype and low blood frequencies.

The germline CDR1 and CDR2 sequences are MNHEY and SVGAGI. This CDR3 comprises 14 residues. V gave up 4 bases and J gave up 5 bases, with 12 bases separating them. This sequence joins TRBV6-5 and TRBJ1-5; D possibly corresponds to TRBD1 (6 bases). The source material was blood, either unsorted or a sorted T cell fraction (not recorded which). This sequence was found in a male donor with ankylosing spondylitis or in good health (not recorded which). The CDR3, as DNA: TGTGCCAGCAGTTTGGTACAGGGTTATCAGCCCCAGCATTTT. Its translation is CASSLVQGYQPQHF.